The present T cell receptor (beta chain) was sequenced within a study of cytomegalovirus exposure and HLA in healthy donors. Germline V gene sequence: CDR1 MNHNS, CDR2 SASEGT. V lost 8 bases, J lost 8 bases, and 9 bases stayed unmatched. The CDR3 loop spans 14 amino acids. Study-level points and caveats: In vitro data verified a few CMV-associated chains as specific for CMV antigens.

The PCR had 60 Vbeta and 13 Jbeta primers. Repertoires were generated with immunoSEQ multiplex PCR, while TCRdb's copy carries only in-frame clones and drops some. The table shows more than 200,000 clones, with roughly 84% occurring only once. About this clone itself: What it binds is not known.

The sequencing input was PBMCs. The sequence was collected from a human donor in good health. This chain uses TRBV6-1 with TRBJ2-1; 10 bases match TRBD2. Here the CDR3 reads CASRSGRAGDEQFF. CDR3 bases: TGTGCCAGCCGCAGCGGGAGGGCCGGCGATGAGCAGTTCTTC.